This TCR beta chain was identified in a study of blood T cell repertoires in COVID-19 (dated by TCRdb to 2020 to 2022). Notes on the research overall: Samples covering the acute and convalescent phases of COVID-19 were provided by collaborators in the United States, Italy and Spain. The prospective study material was composed of cDNA or gDNA derived from T cells, B-cell-depleted T cells, or PBMCs. Subjects who had been exposed to COVID-19, were actively infected with it, or had recovered from it provided the deeply sampled blood TCRbeta repertoires that made up the dataset. The repertoires were made available in a free public database intended to serve as a resource for research on the immune response to SARS-CoV-2. The samples were drawn from the first 160 participants of the ongoing ImmuneRACE study and from some 1,300 subjects provided by 6 global collaborators. Sample metadata almost always included a de-identified subject ID, COVID-19 status, age in years and sex. HLA class I and class II types, where available, came from metadata supplied by the sample provider rather than from assay-based typing.

TCRbeta CDR3 regions were amplified from genomic DNA using the immunoSEQ Assay, a bias-controlled multiplex PCR. The authors' pipeline ran thus. Nucleated cell counts per sample were estimated from amplification of reference gene primers within the assay. To quantify the absolute abundance of each unique TCRbeta CDR3 rearrangement, sequence reads were collapsed and filtered. For each sample, productive Simpson clonality was calculated as the square root of Simpson's diversity index across productive rearrangements. This is the immuneACCESS table as TCRdb keeps it, with only in-frame sequences that have V and J called. A part of the clones is gone; compared with another copy, unresolved V genes explain less than half, and the rest is unexplained. V, J and clone size were drawn from that table, and D and trimming were deduced from the DNA. A total of approximately 340,000 clones appear in this sample, around 88% of them only once. The ten largest make up around 3% of the sample.

The CDR3 goes from the cysteine to the phenylalanine over 14 residues. Just CDR3 DNA is preserved here, 42 bases in frame from base 1. V drops 0 bases and J drops 8 bases, leaving 13 bases in between. Based on the germline V gene, the CDR1 and CDR2 sequences are MNHEY and SVGAGI. Of note for this clone: Its antigen remains undetermined. Base qualities are not recorded, but no much larger clone differs from it by a single base.

General conclusions and limits of the study: How much clinical and demographic metadata was included differed by source and by participant, and the metadata was provided uncurated.

Collaborating institutions collected whole blood in K2EDTA tubes following their own protocols. For TCRbeta analysis, collaborator samples were shipped as frozen whole blood, as isolated PBMCs, or as DNA extracted from either sample type. Sequenced input: peripheral blood. Rearrangement joined TRBV6-5 to TRBJ1-2, with no D gene named confidently. This sequence was found in a man younger than 40 with active or convalescent COVID-19. The nucleotide sequence is given as TGTGCCAGCAGTTACTCGAGACTCCACATGGGCTACACCTTC. It translates to CASSYSRLHMGYTF.